This TCR beta chain was documented in a study of CD8+CD57+ T cells in acquired aplastic anemia. Patients picked for sequencing had shown CD8+CD57+ cell expansion detected by flow cytometry. According to the study, genomic DNA was the template for TCR beta VDJ and CDR3 profiling. TCRdb reprocessed the reads with MiXCR, giving one entry per CDR3 protein. The sample has just over 200,000 distinct CDR3 sequences; approximately 65% are singletons. Looked up from germline, CDR1 is SGHDT and CDR2 is YYEEEE. The ends were cut back, 4 bases at V and 2 bases at J, with 16 bases in the middle. The CDR3 is 15 amino acids. This clonotype occurred a few times.

The TCR originated in a human donor with aplastic anemia. This sequence joins TRBV5-6 and TRBJ2-7; D uncertain. The sample was sorted CD4+, CD8+, or CD8+CD57+ T cells (not recorded which) from PBMCs. CDR3 amino acids: CASSQSLGSAYEQYF. The CDR3 DNA reads as TGTGCCAGCAGCCAATCCCTTGGCTCCGCCTACGAGCAGTACTTC.